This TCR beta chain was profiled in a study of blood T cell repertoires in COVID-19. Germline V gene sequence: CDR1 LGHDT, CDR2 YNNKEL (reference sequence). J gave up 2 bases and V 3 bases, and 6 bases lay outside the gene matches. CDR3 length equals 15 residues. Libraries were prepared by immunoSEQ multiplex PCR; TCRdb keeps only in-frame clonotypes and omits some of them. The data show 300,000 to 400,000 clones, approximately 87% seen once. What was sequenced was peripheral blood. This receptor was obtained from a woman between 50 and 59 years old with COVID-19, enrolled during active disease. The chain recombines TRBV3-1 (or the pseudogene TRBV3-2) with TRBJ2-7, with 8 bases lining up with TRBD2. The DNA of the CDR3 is TGTGCCAGCAGCCATGATACTAGCGGCCCCTACGAGCAGTACTTC. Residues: CASSHDTSGPYEQYF.